Following are 5 T cell receptor beta chains from one sample sequenced in a study of blood T cell repertoires in COVID-19. Libraries were prepared by immunoSEQ multiplex PCR; TCRdb keeps only in-frame clonotypes and omits some of them. The sample contains over 150,000 clones, 84% of which appear only once. Specimen: peripheral blood. All receptors come from a man aged 18 to 30 with active or convalescent COVID-19.

The genes are TRBV5-4 and TRBJ1-1; D not certain. V was pared by 4 bases and J by 0 bases, with 7 bases between. The CDR3 totals 13 residues. Germline assignment: CDR1 SGHNT and CDR2 YYREEE (reference sequence). This CDR3 is CASSQTMNTEAFF. The CDR3 nucleotides are TGTGCCAGCAGCCAAACTATGAACACTGAAGCTTTCTTT.

This rearrangement joins TRBV11-2 to TRBJ1-6; a possible D gene is TRBD1 (6 bases). Germline V gene sequence: CDR1 SGHAT, CDR2 FQNNGV. The germline V and J ends were trimmed by 4 bases and 2 bases, with 15 bases remaining between them. The CDR3 is 17 amino acids. The CDR3 DNA is TGTGCCAGCAGCTCCATGGGGGCCCATACCTATAATTCACCCCTCCACTTT. It is translated as CASSSMGAHTYNSPLHF. Based on the CDR3 plus reference TRBV11-2 and TRBJ1-6, the full variable domain is EAGVAQSPRYKIIEKRQSVAFWCNPISGHATLYWYQQILGQGPKLLIQFQNNGVVDDSQLPKDRFSAERLKGVDSTLKIQPAKLEDSAVYLCASSSMGAHTYNSPLHFGNGTRLTVT.

The rearrangement links TRBV11-2 to TRBJ1-1; no reliable D call. Germline CDR1 reads SGHAT; CDR2 reads FQNNGV. V gave up 3 bases and J gave up 5 bases, with 10 bases separating them. This CDR3 region has 13 residues. Here the CDR3 DNA reads TGTGCCAGCAGCTTGAGCTCGGGTACTGAAGCTTTCTTT. Protein product: CASSLSSGTEAFF.

This sequence joins TRBV30 and TRBJ2-2; TRBD2 agrees at 10 bases. Germline lookup yields CDR1 GTSNPN and CDR2 SVGIG (reference sequence). V trimming: 2 bases; J trimming: 4 bases; junction bases outside the gene matches: 4. The CDR3 is 15 amino acids. In DNA, the CDR3 is TGTGCCTGGAGTAAACTAGCGGGAAGCACCGGGGAGCTGTTTTTT. Translated, it gives CAWSKLAGSTGELFF.

This clone was counted between two and nine times. This chain links TRBV9 with TRBJ1-3, with a weak D call TRBD1 (6 bases). This CDR3 is built from 15 residues. Trimming took 3 bases from V and 0 from J, leaving 10 bases between them. In germline, CDR1 is SGDLS, CDR2 YYNGEE. DNA of the CDR3: TGTGCCAGCAGCGCTCGGACAGCCTCTGGAAACACCATATATTTT. Its protein product is CASSARTASGNTIYF.